This T cell receptor (beta chain) comes out of a study of blood T cell repertoires in COVID-19. For the study at large: Sites in the United States, Italy and Spain provided acute and convalescent COVID-19 samples. PBMCs, B-cell-depleted T cells, or T cells were the source of the cDNA or gDNA that made up the material.

Authors' data handling: Scientists estimated how many nucleated cells there were by amplifying reference gene primers. Assay: immunoSEQ multiplex PCR; the TCRdb copy retains only in-frame clones and omits some. V, J and clone size reflect that table, while D and trimming were determined from the DNA. Among some 200,000 clones, about four fifths were seen once, and the ten largest hold roughly 2.6%. The ends lost 3 bases at V and 8 bases at J; junction bases unmatched: 3. Germline V gene lookup returns CDR1 ENHRY and CDR2 SYGVKD. This CDR3 has 12 residues. This TCR derives from a human donor with acute or convalescent COVID-19. The donor label of this sample is uncertain. What was sequenced was peripheral blood. The V gene is TRBV10-3, the J gene TRBJ1-1; 7 nucleotides line up with TRBD1. CDR3 sequence (DNA): TGTGCCATCAGTGATTGGGGACAGGAAGCTTTCTTT. Translation gives CAISDWGQEAFF.